There are many counts of the clone carrying this T cell receptor beta chain. Its antigen is undetermined. The germline gives CDR1 SGHKS, CDR2 YYEKEE (reference sequence). Trimming stripped 3 bases from V and 6 bases from J, with 12 bases between. The CDR3 is 14 amino acids. A 5'RACE reaction primed in the constant segment made cDNA libraries of TCR alpha and TCR beta, and these carried sample barcodes and UMIs. TCRdb fed the 5' RACE reads into MiXCR, producing one record per CDR3 protein. The sample has 300,000 to 400,000 distinct CDR3 sequences; more than 15% are singletons. The record originates from a study of T-cell memory formation after mild COVID-19. Notes on the study in general: Of the contracting clones, CD4+ ones lay mainly in CM and EM, and CD8+ ones in EMRA. Later expanders leaned toward CD4+, whereas clones contracting from day 15 to 85 were balanced CD4/CD8.

This chain links TRBV5-5 with TRBJ2-2; a weak D match, TRBD2 (5 bases). This clonotype was obtained from a young man who had mild COVID-19 (a few samples of this study predate the infection). Cell type and time point are not known. The source material was PBMCs or a T cell subset sorted from them (not recorded which). Here the CDR3 DNA reads TGTGCCAGCAGCTCGGGTCGGGGTTCCGGGGAGCTGTTTTTT. Translating it yields CASSSGRGSGELFF.